This T cell receptor beta chain was sequenced in a study of T cell responses to AZD1222 COVID-19 vaccine. As for the study in general: Recipients boosted at about 4 weeks or about 12 weeks are pooled.

Regarding the study as a whole: Along spike, vaccine-associated CD4 TCRs were found throughout, with dominance at 160-218 and 743-854. Sampled repertoires all dated from after the peak T cell response.

In germline, CDR1 is DFQATT, CDR2 SNEGSKA (reference sequence). The CDR3 totals 11 residues. Trimming stripped 2 bases from V and 3 bases from J, with 5 bases between. Assay used: immunoSEQ multiplex PCR; TCRdb lists only in-frame clones, some missing. The data show over 100,000 clones, about 90% seen once. As for this clone: Its antigen is currently unknown.

The rearrangement links TRBV20-1 to TRBJ2-7; D unclear. Sequenced material: peripheral blood, taken on day 0 of AZD1222 vaccination. The receptor's source is an adult in good health. The CDR3 here is CSARLSYEQYF. The CDR3 DNA is TGCAGTGCTAGACTAAGCTACGAGCAGTACTTC.